This TCR beta chain was documented in a study of cytomegalovirus exposure and HLA in healthy donors (dated by TCRdb to the late 2010s). Turning to the overall study: An earlier analysis of some 500 of the donors reported 250 to 350 Gb of sequence data and around 120 million unique TCR beta sequences from 190 million or so T cells. An early release covering 550 to 650 HLA-typed donors comprised approximately 300 gigabases of sequencing data and 65 million to 100 million unique TCR sequences. Among the roughly 400 genotyped donors, 81% belonged to the genetic ancestry cluster associated with self-reported Caucasian donors. The study was designed to test whether signatures of past pathogen exposure could be identified by cataloging public T cell receptors. The study profiled the T cell repertoires of hundreds of subjects by immunosequencing and related them to cytomegalovirus serostatus. A separate validation cohort of 100 to 150 different subjects was used in addition to the roughly 670-subject first cohort. To predict cytomegalovirus infection status, the study combined high-throughput TCR immunosequencing, statistical association of individual TCRs with disease status, and machine learning. A later analysis re-analyzed previously published TCR beta repertoires from roughly 600 donors and added high-resolution HLA genotyping to study TCR occurrence patterns. The later analysis used no new phenotypic data to find candidate immune exposures, relying instead on TCR beta sequences and their occurrence across donors. An earlier analysis of about 600 of the donors used high-throughput TCR beta sequencing to judge whether each TCR beta V gene segment behaved as functional or pseudogenic. Donor age, sex, ethnicity and CMV serostatus were collected together with the repertoire data. A later genetic analysis took genome-wide SNP genotypes for about 55% of the 666 donors and used that subset as a discovery cohort. All discovery cohort repertoires had been generated using a single sequencing platform. HLA typing covered class I and class II loci at four-digit resolution. Typing coverage differed by locus: A, B, C, DRB1 and DQB1 were typed in about 620-630 donors, DQA1 in roughly 510, DPA1 in approximately 610, and DPB1 in roughly 450. Because of strong linkage in the cohort, a handful of DR-DQ haplotypes were treated as single units for association and clustering. On average, approximately 250,000 unique TCR beta nucleotide sequences were sequenced per donor among several hundred genotyped donors of the cohort, with 15% to 20% of those sequences being non-productive.

Library preparation used the immunoSEQ multiplex PCR assay. For the multiplex PCR, a mixture combining 60 forward primers for TCR Vbeta segments and 13 reverse primers for TCR Jbeta segments was used. A multiplex PCR assay on genomic DNA amplified the CDR3 region of rearranged TCR beta genes. On the Illumina HiSeq System, the amplified TCR beta libraries were sequenced as 87-base-pair reads. Turning to the authors' computational methods: A later analysis counted approximately 74 million unique TCR beta chains across the 650 to 700 repertoires, and around 12 million of these chains were shared by at least two donors. Raw reads were error-corrected and collapsed into unique sequences by a nearest-neighbor algorithm in which closely related sequences were merged to remove PCR and sequencing errors. CDR3 sequences were aligned to IMGT reference sequences to assign V, D and J gene segments. For a sequence to be retained, at least a six-nucleotide match to both a V gene segment and a J gene segment was required. A rearrangement counted as productive if the CDR3 had no stop codons and remained in frame with V and J, and every other rearrangement counted as non-productive. CDR3 was defined by IMGT convention, running from the second conserved V-encoded cysteine to the conserved J-encoded phenylalanine. Sequences without an unambiguous match to a single V gene segment were excluded from the earlier analysis of 587 of the donors. In an earlier analysis of approximately 590 of the donors, a V segment was called functional when productive rearrangements were above 56.7%, and segregating when the standard deviation between donors exceeded 5%. A statistical classification framework was built for diagnosing cytomegalovirus status from the catalog of TCR beta chain sequences. In a later analysis, V and J genes were assigned by comparing TCR nucleotide sequences against IMGT/GENE-DB human TR gene sequences. Using the TCRdist pipeline, a later analysis assigned CDR3 sequences along with most-parsimonious VDJ recombination scenarios. A later analysis defined each TCR beta chain by its CDR3 amino acid sequence plus V-gene family, and excluded reads lacking a unique V-gene family. To address suspected cross-contamination and a sequencing artifact, a later analysis removed 592 highly shared, low-generation-probability nucleotide sequences. For each public chain, a later analysis derived a clonal expansion index from normalized ranks of inferred template counts within each repertoire. In a later analysis, generation probabilities were computed with a VDJ recombination model fitted to out-of-frame rearrangements, and the resulting probabilities were checked against IGoR. A later analysis scored TCR-TCR, TCR-HLA and TCR-CMV co-occurrence with hypergeometric tests, applying a repertoire-size bias correction to TCR pairs. A later analysis estimated false discovery rates by permuting HLA or CMV assignments 20 times. In a later analysis, co-occurring TCRs were grouped using DBSCAN, and TCRdist sequence similarity was added for clustering within HLA-allele-positive subsets. Repertoires with fewer than 30,000 or more than 120,000 public chains were left out of co-occurrence clustering, as were four to six repertoires with anomalous nucleotide sharing. Here the immuneACCESS table is served through TCRdb, limited to in-frame sequences with V and J called. Missing clones are a known gap in these copies; in checked studies unresolved V genes cover under half, and the rest lacks a known reason. The V and J calls and clone size are taken from that table; D and trimming were inferred from the DNA. The sample profile shows under 110,000 clones; roughly 70% of them were found once. The top ten constitute more than 9% of the sample.

Including the terminal cysteine and phenylalanine, the CDR3 comprises 17 residues. CDR3 DNA only is kept here, 51 bases in frame from base 1. The germline V gene (reference sequence) provides CDR1 LNHDA and CDR2 SQIVND. V is reduced by 5 bases and J by 3 bases, leaving a spacing of 21 bases between them. Paper-wide results and their limitations: Across donors, most TCR sequences were observed very rarely, whereas some public TCRs were present in many individuals. In an earlier analysis of 587 of the donors, most TCR beta V segments were observed in productive rearrangements about 87% or about 30% of the time, broadly matching IMGT annotations. Three of the identified cytomegalovirus-associated TCR beta chains were confirmed in vitro to be specific for cytomegalovirus antigens. Over 15 rarely observed V segments, including chromosome 9 orphons, were excluded from the earlier analysis of several hundred of the donors because counts were too low. In a later genetic analysis, fewer N-insertions in productive TCRs were reported among donors in an Asian-associated ancestry cluster than the roughly 700-donor mean. The study listed 164 TCR beta chains as associated with cytomegalovirus. Sequencing depth was assumed to be roughly uniform across donors in the presence/absence analyses, though that assumption may not hold. A group of highly shared sequence variants was considered likely to be a technical artifact of the sequencing pipeline. According to a later analysis, most CMV-associated TCR beta chains appeared to be HLA-restricted, and the HLA associations seemed to be driven largely by CMV exposure. Some IMGT-functional V segments, including TRBV6-2 and TRBV6-3, could not be told apart with the 87-base-pair reads, so those segments were excluded. A further reported finding was that TCR beta sequences accurately predicted the HLA-A and HLA-B alleles for most subjects in the first cohort. The authors suggested that the approach could potentially be extended to other disease states and immunological phenotypes. Only TCR beta chains were sequenced in this cohort, and the absence of alpha or paired-chain data limited detectable features. CMV serostatus was the only immune exposure information available for the cohort. According to a later analysis, parvovirus B19, influenza, CMV and Epstein-Barr virus appeared linked to several top co-occurrence clusters. V-gene and J-gene trimming of TCR beta chains was associated with a missense DCLRE1C variant in a later genetic analysis, and the association was replicated in an independent cohort. The classifier was reported to diagnose cytomegalovirus status with high specificity and sensitivity in both the original cohort and the validation cohort. Strong co-occurrence of HLA alleles, especially DR and DQ, made assigning TCR associations to individual alleles difficult. According to a later analysis, TCR association rates differed among HLA loci, with DRB1 alleles showing the most associated TCRs and HLA-C alleles showing the fewest. Specific HLA alleles were associated with 15,000 to 20,000 TCR beta sequences at a false discovery rate of 0.05 in a later analysis. Compared with equally common non-associated chains, HLA-associated TCR beta chains in a later analysis were more clonally expanded and had lower generation probabilities. Linkage disequilibrium might explain the correlated functional status among segregating V segments, but an unknown experimental factor could not be excluded. Because HLA typing was unavailable for some donors at each locus, only the typed subset was used in association tests.

A note on this clone: Its cognate antigen has yet to be identified. Base-call qualities are not available, and no considerably larger clone is one nucleotide away.

The cohort comprised several hundred healthy bone marrow donors. Cohort members were all nominally healthy when sampled, although unrecorded immune exposures were likely present. The donor was CMV seronegative and was included in the group of approximately 350 seronegative cohort members. Every donor gave a peripheral blood sample, and the peripheral blood mononuclear cells from that sample were used for TCR beta sequencing. The Qiagen DNeasy Blood Extraction Kit was used to extract genomic DNA from the blood cell samples. This receptor was obtained from a man aged 45 to 65 in good health and CMV-seronegative. The chain employs TRBV19 and TRBJ2-3; perhaps TRBD2 is the D gene, with 6 bases matching. Sample: PBMCs. The CDR3 region: CASSSRASAISTDTQYF. At the DNA level, the sequence is TGTGCCAGTAGTTCGCGGGCTAGCGCAATATCAACAGATACGCAGTATTTT.